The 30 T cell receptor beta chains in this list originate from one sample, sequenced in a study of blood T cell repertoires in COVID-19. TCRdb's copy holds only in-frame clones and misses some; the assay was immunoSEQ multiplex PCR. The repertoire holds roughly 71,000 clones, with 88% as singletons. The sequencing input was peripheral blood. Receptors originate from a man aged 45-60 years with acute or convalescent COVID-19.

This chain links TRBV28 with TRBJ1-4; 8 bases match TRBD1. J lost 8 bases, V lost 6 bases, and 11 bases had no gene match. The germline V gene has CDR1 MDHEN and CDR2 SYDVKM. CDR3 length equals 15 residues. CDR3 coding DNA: TGTGCCAGCAGCCATCGACAGGGGCAAGGGGAAAAACTGTTTTTT. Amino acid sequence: CASSHRQGQGEKLFF.

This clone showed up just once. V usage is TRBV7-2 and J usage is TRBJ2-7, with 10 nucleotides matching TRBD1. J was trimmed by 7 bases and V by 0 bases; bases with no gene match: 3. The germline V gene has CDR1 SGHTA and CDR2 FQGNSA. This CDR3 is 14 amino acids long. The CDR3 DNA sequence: TGTGCCAGCAGCTTAGCCTTGGGACAGGGGGAGCAGTACTTC. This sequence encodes CASSLALGQGEQYF.

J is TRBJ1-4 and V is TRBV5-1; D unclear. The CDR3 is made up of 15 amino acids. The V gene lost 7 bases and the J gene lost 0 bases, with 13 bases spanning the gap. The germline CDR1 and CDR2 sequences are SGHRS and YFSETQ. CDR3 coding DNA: TGCGCCAGCTGCAACTTCGGGGCAACTAATGAAAAACTGTTTTTT. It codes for CASCNFGATNEKLFF.

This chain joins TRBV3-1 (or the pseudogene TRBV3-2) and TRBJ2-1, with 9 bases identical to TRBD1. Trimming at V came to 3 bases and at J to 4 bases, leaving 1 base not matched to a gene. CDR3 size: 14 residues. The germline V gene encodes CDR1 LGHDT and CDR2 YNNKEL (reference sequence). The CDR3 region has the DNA TGTGCCAGCAGCCAGGGGACAGGGTACAATGAGCAGTTCTTC. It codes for CASSQGTGYNEQFF.

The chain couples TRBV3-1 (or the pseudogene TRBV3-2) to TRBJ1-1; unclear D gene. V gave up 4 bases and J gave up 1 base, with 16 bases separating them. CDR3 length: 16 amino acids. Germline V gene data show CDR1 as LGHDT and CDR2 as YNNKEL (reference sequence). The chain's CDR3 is CASSPPGNNENTEAFF. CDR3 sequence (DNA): TGTGCCAGCAGCCCACCGGGGAACAACGAGAACACTGAAGCTTTCTTT.

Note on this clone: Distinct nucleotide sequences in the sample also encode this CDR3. The CDR3 loop is CASSLAGGPSNEQFF. CDR3 sequence (DNA): TGTGCCAGCAGTTTAGCGGGGGGGCCGTCGAATGAGCAGTTCTTC. This sequence joins TRBV2 and TRBJ2-1, with 11 nucleotides matching TRBD2. CDR1 and CDR2 from the germline V gene are SNHLY and FYNNEI. Trimming removed 5 bases from V and 7 bases from J; junction bases left unmatched: 7. This CDR3 spans 15 amino acids.

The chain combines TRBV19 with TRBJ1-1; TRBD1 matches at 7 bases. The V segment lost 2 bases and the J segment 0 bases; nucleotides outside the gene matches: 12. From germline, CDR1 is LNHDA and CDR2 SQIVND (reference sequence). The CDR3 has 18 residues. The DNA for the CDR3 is TGTGCCAGTAGTATATCTCATGGGGACAGCCATATGAACACTGAAGCTTTCTTT. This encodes CASSISHGDSHMNTEAFF.

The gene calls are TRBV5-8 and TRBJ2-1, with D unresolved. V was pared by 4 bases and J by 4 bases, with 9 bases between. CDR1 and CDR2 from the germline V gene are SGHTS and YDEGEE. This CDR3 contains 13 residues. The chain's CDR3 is CASSHDSYNEQFF. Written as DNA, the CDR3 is TGTGCCAGCAGCCACGACTCGTACAATGAGCAGTTCTTC. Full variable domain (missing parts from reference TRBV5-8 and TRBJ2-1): EAGVTQSPTHLIKTRGQQATLRCSPISGHTSVYWYQQALGLGLQFLLWYDEGEERNRGNFPPRFSGRQFPNYSSELNVNALELEDSALYLCASSHDSYNEQFFGPGTRLTVL.

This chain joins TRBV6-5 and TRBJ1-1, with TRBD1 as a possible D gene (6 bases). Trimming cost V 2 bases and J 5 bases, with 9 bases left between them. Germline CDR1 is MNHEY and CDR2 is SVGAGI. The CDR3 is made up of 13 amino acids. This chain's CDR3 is CASSYQDRTEAFF. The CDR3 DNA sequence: TGTGCCAGCAGTTACCAGGACAGAACTGAAGCTTTCTTT.

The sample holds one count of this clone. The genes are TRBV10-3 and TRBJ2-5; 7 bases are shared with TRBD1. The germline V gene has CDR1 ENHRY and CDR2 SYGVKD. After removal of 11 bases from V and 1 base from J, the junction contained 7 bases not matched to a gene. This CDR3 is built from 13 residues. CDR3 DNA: TGTGCCGTGGCCGGGACAGCCCAAGAGACCCAGTACTTC. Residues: CAVAGTAQETQYF.

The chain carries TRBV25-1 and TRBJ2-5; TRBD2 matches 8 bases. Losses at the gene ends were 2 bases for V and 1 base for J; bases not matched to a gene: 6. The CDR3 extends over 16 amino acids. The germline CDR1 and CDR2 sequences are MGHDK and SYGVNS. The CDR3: CASSEPGLGGQETQYF. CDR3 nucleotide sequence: TGTGCCAGCAGTGAACCGGGACTAGGAGGCCAAGAGACCCAGTACTTC.

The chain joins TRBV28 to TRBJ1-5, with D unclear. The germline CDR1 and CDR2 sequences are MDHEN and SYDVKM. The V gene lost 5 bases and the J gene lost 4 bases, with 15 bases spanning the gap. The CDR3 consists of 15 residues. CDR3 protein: CASSTRIPLNQPQHF. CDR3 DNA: TGTGCCAGCAGTACTCGCATCCCACTAAATCAGCCCCAGCATTTT.

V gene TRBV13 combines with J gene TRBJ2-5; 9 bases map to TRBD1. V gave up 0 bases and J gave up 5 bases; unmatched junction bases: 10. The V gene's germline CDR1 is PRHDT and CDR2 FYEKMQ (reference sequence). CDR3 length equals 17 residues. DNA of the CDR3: TGTGCCAGCAGCTTAGGCTACGGACAGGGGCCGGTGGAGACCCAGTACTTC. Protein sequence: CASSLGYGQGPVETQYF.

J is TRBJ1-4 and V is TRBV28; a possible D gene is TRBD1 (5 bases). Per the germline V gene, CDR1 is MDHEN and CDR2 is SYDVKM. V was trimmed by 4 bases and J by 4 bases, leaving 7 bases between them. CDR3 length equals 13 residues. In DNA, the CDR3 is TGTGCCAGCAGTTGGGGGGTTAATGAAAAACTGTTTTTT. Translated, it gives CASSWGVNEKLFF.

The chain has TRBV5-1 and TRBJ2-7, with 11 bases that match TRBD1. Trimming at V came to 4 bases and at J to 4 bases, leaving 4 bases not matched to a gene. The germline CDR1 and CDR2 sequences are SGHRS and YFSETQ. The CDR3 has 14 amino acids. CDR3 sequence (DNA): TGCGCCAGCAGCCATGGACAGGGGGCTTACGAGCAGTACTTC. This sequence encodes CASSHGQGAYEQYF.

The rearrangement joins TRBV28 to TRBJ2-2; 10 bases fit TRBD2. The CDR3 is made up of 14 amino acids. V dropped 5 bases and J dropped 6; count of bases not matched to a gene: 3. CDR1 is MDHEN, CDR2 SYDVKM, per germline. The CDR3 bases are TGTGCCAGCAGTCAGCGGGGGGGTGCCGGGGAGCTGTTTTTT. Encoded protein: CASSQRGGAGELFF.

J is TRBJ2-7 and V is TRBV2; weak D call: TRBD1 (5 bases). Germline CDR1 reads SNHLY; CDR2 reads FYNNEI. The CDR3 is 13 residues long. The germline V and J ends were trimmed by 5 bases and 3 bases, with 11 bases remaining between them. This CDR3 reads CASSKIRVYEQYF. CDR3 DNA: TGTGCCAGCAGTAAGATCAGGGTCTACGAGCAGTACTTC.

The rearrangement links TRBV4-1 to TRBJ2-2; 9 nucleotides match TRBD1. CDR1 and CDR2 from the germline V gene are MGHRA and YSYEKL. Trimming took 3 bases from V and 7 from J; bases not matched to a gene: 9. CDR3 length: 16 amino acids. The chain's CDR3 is CASSQGGTGGIGELFF. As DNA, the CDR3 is TGCGCCAGCAGCCAGGGGGGAACAGGGGGCATCGGGGAGCTGTTTTTT.

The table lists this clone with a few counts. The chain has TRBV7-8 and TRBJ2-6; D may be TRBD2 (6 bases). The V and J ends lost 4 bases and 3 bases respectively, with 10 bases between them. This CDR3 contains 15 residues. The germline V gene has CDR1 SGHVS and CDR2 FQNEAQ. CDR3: CASSWGVGGANVLTF. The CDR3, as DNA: TGTGCCAGCAGCTGGGGGGTCGGTGGGGCCAACGTCCTGACTTTC.

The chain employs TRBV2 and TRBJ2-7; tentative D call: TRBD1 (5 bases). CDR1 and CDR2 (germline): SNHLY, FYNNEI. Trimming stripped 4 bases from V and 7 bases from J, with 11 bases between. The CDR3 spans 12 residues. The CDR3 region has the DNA TGTGCCAGCAGTGGGAAAAGGGGAGAGCAGTACTTC. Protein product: CASSGKRGEQYF.

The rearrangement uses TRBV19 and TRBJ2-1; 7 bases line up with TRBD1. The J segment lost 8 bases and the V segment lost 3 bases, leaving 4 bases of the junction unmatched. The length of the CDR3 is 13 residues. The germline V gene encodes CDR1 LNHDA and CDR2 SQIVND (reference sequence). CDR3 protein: CASSIGQGDEQFF. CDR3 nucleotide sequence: TGTGCCAGTAGTATCGGTCAGGGGGATGAGCAGTTCTTC.

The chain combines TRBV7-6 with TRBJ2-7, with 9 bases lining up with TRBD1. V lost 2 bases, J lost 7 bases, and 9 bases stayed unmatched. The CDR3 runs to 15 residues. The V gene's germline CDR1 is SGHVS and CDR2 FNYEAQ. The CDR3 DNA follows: TGTGCCAGCAGCTTAAAACAGGGGGCTGGGGGAGAGCAGTACTTC. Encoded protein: CASSLKQGAGGEQYF. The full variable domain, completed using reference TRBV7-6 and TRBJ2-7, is GAGVSQSPRYKVTKRGQDVALRCDPISGHVSLYWYRQALGQGPEFLTYFNYEAQQDKSGLPNDRFSAERPEGSISTLTIQRTEQRDSAMYRCASSLKQGAGGEQYFGPGTRLTVT.

The CDR3, as DNA: TGTGCCAGTAGTCGGACAGGGGTTGAGGGAGCTTTCTTT. As protein: CASSRTGVEGAFF. The chain couples TRBV19 to TRBJ1-1, with 9 positions matching TRBD1. The germline CDR1 and CDR2 sequences are LNHDA and SQIVND (reference sequence). The CDR3 consists of 13 residues. V shed 5 bases, J shed 10 bases, and the junction held 8 bases outside the gene matches.

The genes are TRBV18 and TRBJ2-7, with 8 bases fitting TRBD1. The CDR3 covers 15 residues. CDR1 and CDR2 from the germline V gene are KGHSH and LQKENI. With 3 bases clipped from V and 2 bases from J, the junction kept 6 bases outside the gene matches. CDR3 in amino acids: CASSPQQGVAYEQYF. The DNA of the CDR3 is TGTGCCAGCTCACCGCAACAGGGGGTCGCCTACGAGCAGTACTTC.

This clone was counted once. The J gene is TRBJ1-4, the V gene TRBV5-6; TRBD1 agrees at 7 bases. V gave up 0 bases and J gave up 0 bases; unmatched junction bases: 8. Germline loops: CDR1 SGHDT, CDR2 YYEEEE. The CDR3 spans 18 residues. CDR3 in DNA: TGTGCCAGCAGCTTGGCCCGGCAGGGGGTCACAACTAATGAAAAACTGTTTTTT. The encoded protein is CASSLARQGVTTNEKLFF.

The CDR3 DNA is TGTGCCAGCCTACTTTCTAGCAATCAGCCCCAGCATTTT. Its protein is CASLLSSNQPQHF. The chain couples TRBV28 to TRBJ1-5; D unclear. Germline V gene data show CDR1 as MDHEN and CDR2 as SYDVKM. This CDR3 region has 13 residues. Trimming cost V 8 bases and J 0 bases, with 8 bases left between them.

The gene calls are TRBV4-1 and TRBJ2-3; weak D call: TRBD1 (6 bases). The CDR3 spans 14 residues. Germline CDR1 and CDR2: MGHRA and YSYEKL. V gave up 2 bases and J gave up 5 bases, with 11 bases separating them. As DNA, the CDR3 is TGCGCCAGCAGCCAAAAAACAGGGATAGATACGCAGTATTTT. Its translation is CASSQKTGIDTQYF.

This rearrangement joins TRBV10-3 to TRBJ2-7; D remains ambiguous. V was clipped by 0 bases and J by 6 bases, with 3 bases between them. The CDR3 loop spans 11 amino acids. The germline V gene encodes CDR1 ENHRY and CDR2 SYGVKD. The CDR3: CAISESIEQYF. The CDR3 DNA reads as TGTGCCATCAGTGAGTCTATCGAGCAGTACTTC.

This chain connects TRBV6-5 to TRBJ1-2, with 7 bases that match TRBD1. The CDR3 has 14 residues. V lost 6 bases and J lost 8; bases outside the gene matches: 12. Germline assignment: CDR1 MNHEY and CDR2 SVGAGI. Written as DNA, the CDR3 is TGTGCCAGCAGCGCCCCTGGGACAGTGCGCGGCTACACCTTC. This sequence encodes CASSAPGTVRGYTF.

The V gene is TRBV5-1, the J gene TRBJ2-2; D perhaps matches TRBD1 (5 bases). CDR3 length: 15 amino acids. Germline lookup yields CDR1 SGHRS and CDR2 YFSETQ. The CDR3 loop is CASRGDATNTGELFF. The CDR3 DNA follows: TGCGCTAGTAGGGGCGATGCAACGAACACCGGGGAGCTGTTTTTT.